This T cell receptor beta chain was retrieved from a study of blood T cells in healthy people across ages. Study as a whole: There was about one barcoded beta molecule captured by template switching per two T cells. General study points: The diversity estimates, figures obtained from one million T cells, were considered underestimates. A greater number of naive CD4+ cells and higher diversity distinguished long-lived donors from aged donors.

Turning to this clonotype: Its antigen is still unknown.

A minimum of 5.5 micrograms of total RNA was extracted per sample. A J-beta primer mix and a sample-barcoded 5' primer were used in a second PCR of about 7 to 12 cycles. TCRdb re-analysed the 5' RACE reads in MiXCR, keeping a single row per CDR3 protein. The sample includes roughly 680,000 distinct CDR3 sequences, roughly 50% of them seen just once. Germline V gives CDR1 DFQATT, CDR2 SNEGSKA (reference sequence). Trimming cost V 6 bases and J 2 bases; bases outside gene matches: 5. This CDR3 has 16 amino acids. The clonotype originates from a woman between 55 and 75 years old in good health. The chain uses TRBV20-1 and TRBJ2-3, with 16 bases that match TRBD2. Sequences were obtained from blood. The CDR3 DNA is TGCAGTGCGACGGGACTAGCGGGAGGGACCACAGATACGCAGTATTTT. Its translation is CSATGLAGGTTDTQYF.